Included here is one T cell receptor (beta chain) sequence, with context. Data came from immunoSEQ multiplex PCR; TCRdb stores just in-frame clones and leaves some out. Here the sample spans roughly 250,000 clones, approximately 86% being singletons. The sample originates from a study of blood T cell repertoires in COVID-19. Background on the study: The origin of the acute and convalescent COVID-19 samples was the United States, Italy and Spain. PBMCs, B-cell-depleted T cells, or T cells were the source of the cDNA or gDNA that made up the material.

Participants, about 18 to 90 years old, spanned around 26 US areas. The study assigned cohorts using participant-reported clinical history. This CDR3 spans 15 amino acids. V trimming: 2 bases; J trimming: 4 bases; junction bases outside the gene matches: 4. Germline V CDR1 and CDR2: MNHEY, SMNVEV (reference sequence). The sequenced material came from PBMCs or T cells enriched from blood (not recorded which). This TCR was recovered from a woman in her twenties or thirties with acute COVID-19. The V call is TRBV27, the J call TRBJ2-7; 11 nucleotides match TRBD2. CDR3 DNA sequence: TGTGCCAGCAGTTTAGGTAGCGGGAGGGGATACGAGCAGTACTTC. Its translation: CASSLGSGRGYEQYF.